Presented here are 11 T cell receptor beta chains from one specimen sequenced in a study of T cell responses to AZD1222 COVID-19 vaccine. Using immunoSEQ multiplex PCR, the repertoire was profiled, and TCRdb retains in-frame clones only, with some absent. This sample yields around 130,000 clones, of which roughly 88% are seen a single time; around 5% belongs to the top ten. The source material was peripheral blood, sampled 28 days after the second AZD1222 dose. The receptors come from an adult who received the AZD1222 COVID-19 vaccine.

The chain recombines TRBV3-1 (or the pseudogene TRBV3-2) with TRBJ2-1, with 7 bases fitting TRBD1. Germline trimming cut 3 bases from V and 9 bases from J; bases unmatched to any gene: 8. The CDR3 sequence is 14 residues long. In germline, CDR1 is LGHDT, CDR2 YNNKEL (reference sequence). The CDR3 bases are TGTGCCAGCAGCCAGAGATTAGGGGGCAGTGAGCAGTTCTTC. This sequence encodes CASSQRLGGSEQFF.

This sequence joins TRBV4-1 and TRBJ2-7; 11 bases map to TRBD1. Losses at the gene ends were 3 bases for V and 6 bases for J; bases not matched to a gene: 4. Germline V gene lookup returns CDR1 MGHRA and CDR2 YSYEKL. The CDR3 is 14 residues long. The CDR3 here is CASSQRTGGGEQYF. CDR3 nucleotide sequence: TGCGCCAGCAGCCAGAGGACAGGGGGCGGCGAGCAGTACTTC.

The chain uses TRBV3-1 (or the pseudogene TRBV3-2) and TRBJ2-1, with D possibly matching TRBD2 (6 bases). V gave up 7 bases and J gave up 4 bases, with 17 bases separating them. The CDR3 contains 15 residues. Germline values: CDR1 LGHDT, CDR2 YNNKEL (reference sequence). This chain's CDR3 is CASTISGVRYNEQFF. In DNA, the CDR3 is TGTGCCAGCACTATTAGCGGTGTACGATACAATGAGCAGTTCTTC.

The chain recombines TRBV5-1 with TRBJ2-7; possible D gene TRBD2, 5 bases. Germline CDR1 reads SGHRS; CDR2 reads YFSETQ. The CDR3 spans 14 residues. Trimming took off 0 bases at V and 5 bases at J, with 12 bases between the two ends. CDR3 sequence: CASSLAFGVDEQYF. CDR3 sequence (DNA): TGCGCCAGCAGCTTGGCATTCGGGGTAGACGAGCAGTACTTC.

The chain has TRBV3-1 (or the pseudogene TRBV3-2) and TRBJ1-1; 7 bases align to TRBD1. There are 14 residues in the CDR3. V shed 4 bases, J shed 4 bases, and the junction held 6 bases outside the gene matches. Germline CDR1 LGHDT, CDR2 YNNKEL (reference sequence). The CDR3 is CASSLLRGGTEAFF. CDR3 coding DNA: TGTGCCAGCAGCCTACTCAGGGGGGGCACTGAAGCTTTCTTT.

V gene TRBV10-1 combines with J gene TRBJ1-1; D remains ambiguous. CDR1 and CDR2 (germline): WNHNN, SYGVQD (reference sequence). Trimming pared 4 bases from V and 0 bases from J, leaving 6 bases between. This CDR3 is built from 13 residues. CDR3: CASSVRVNTEAFF. For the CDR3, the DNA is TGCGCCAGCAGTGTGAGGGTGAACACTGAAGCTTTCTTT.

This clone was seen once. V is TRBV5-6 and J is TRBJ1-2; possible D gene TRBD1, 6 bases. The CDR3 has 13 amino acids. Germline values: CDR1 SGHDT, CDR2 YYEEEE. Trimming cost V 7 bases and J 7 bases, with 17 bases left between them. DNA for the CDR3: TGTGCCAGCCACAATACCAGGGGAGGTGGCTACACCTTC. Encoded protein: CASHNTRGGGYTF.

The rearrangement links TRBV2 to TRBJ1-5; D uncertain. Looked up from germline, CDR1 is SNHLY and CDR2 is FYNNEI. The CDR3 covers 14 residues. V gave up 2 bases and J gave up 7 bases, with 12 bases separating them. The CDR3 spells CASSESSPDQPQHF. As DNA, the CDR3 is TGTGCCAGCAGTGAAAGCTCCCCGGACCAGCCCCAGCATTTT.

The genes are TRBV6-5 and TRBJ1-1; D might be TRBD1 (6 bases). V dropped 7 bases and J dropped 3 bases, with 9 bases sitting between them. Germline-derived CDR1 and CDR2 are MNHEY and SVGAGI. The CDR3 sequence is 12 residues long. CDR3 residues: CASKGGYTEAFF. In nucleotides, the CDR3 is TGTGCCAGCAAAGGGGGATACACTGAAGCTTTCTTT.

This chain links TRBV24-1 with TRBJ2-1; 10 bases are shared with TRBD2. CDR3 length: 19 residues. Germline V gene lookup returns CDR1 KGHDR and CDR2 SFDVKD. V was pared by 5 bases and J by 4 bases, with 16 bases of the junction left unmatched. The CDR3 sequence: CATSAPVGTSEWGYNEQFF. DNA of the CDR3: TGTGCCACCAGTGCTCCGGTCGGGACTAGCGAATGGGGTTACAATGAGCAGTTCTTC.

The V and J genes are TRBV5-5 and TRBJ1-1; unclear D gene. V was trimmed by 0 bases and J by 3 bases, leaving 6 bases between them. Germline lookup yields CDR1 SGHKS and CDR2 YYEKEE (reference sequence). This CDR3 contains 13 residues. This CDR3 is CASSLAADTEAFF. The DNA for the CDR3 is TGTGCCAGCAGCTTGGCGGCAGACACTGAAGCTTTCTTT.